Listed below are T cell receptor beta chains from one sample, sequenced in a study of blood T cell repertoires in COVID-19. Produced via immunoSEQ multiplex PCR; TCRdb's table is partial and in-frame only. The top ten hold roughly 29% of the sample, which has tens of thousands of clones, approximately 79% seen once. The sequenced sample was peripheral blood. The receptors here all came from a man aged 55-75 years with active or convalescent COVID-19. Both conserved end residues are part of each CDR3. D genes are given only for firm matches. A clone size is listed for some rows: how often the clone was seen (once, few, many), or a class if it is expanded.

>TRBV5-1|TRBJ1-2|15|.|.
TGCGCCAGCAGCGCCGTCCGGGGGACGCTCTATGGCTACACCTTC
CASSAVRGTLYGYTF
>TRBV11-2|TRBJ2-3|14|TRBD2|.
TGTGCCAGCAGCGTCAGCGGGGTTGGAGATACGCAGTATTTT
CASSVSGVGDTQYF
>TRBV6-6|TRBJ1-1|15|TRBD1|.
TGTGCCAGCAGTTACTCGGGACAGGGAGGGACTGAAGCTTTCTTT
CASSYSGQGGTEAFF
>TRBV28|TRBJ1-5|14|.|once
TGTGCCAGCAGTCCAACCCCAGGGGATCAGCCCCAGCATTTT
CASSPTPGDQPQHF
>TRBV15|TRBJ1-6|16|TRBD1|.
TGTGCCACCAGCAGAGGGCTTAGGGACAGGGTGTCACCCCTCCACTTT
CATSRGLRDRVSPLHF
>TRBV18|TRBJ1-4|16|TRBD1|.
TGTGCCAGCTCACCACGGACAGGGGAAACTAATGAAAAACTGTTTTTT
CASSPRTGETNEKLFF
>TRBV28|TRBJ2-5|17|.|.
TGTGCCAGCAGCCCTTCTGCGGGACAGCCGTACCAAGAGACCCAGTACTTC
CASSPSAGQPYQETQYF
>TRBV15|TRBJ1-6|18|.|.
TGTGCCACCAGCAGACACTACAGGGTAAGTTCCTATAATTCACCCCTCCACTTT
CATSRHYRVSSYNSPLHF
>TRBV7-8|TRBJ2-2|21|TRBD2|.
TGTGCCACCCGGTGGGGCGGGGGGGCCGGGAATGGTCGAACAGGCACCGGGGAGCTGTTTTTT
CATRWGGGAGNGRTGTGELFF
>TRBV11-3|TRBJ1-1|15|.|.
TGTGCCAGCAGCTTAGCCGGGACACCGGGGACTGAAGCTTTCTTT
CASSLAGTPGTEAFF
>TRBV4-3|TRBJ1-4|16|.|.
TGCGCCAGCAGCCCTCCTCCGGGACAAGGCTCAGGAAAACTGTTTTTT
CASSPPPGQGSGKLFF
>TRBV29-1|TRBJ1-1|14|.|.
TGCAGCGTTGATTTCGGCAGGGTAAACACTGAAGCTTTCTTT
CSVDFGRVNTEAFF
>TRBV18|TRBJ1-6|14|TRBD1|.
TGTGCCAGCCGGGGACAGCTATCTAATTCACCCCTCCACTTT
CASRGQLSNSPLHF
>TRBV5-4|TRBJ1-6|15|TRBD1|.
TGTGCCAGCTCTGGGGCAACAGGGGATAATTCACCCCTCCACTTT
CASSGATGDNSPLHF
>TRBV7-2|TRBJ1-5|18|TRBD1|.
TGTGCCAGCAGCTTAGACGGACAGGGCTTCTATAGCAATCAGCCCCAGCATTTT
CASSLDGQGFYSNQPQHF
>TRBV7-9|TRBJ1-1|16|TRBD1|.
TGTGCCAGCAGCCCCCCCAGAGGACAGGGTAATGCTGAAGCTTTCTTT
CASSPPRGQGNAEAFF
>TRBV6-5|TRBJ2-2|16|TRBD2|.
TGTGCCAGCAGTTTTAGCGGGTTCGCGAACACCGGGGAGCTGTTTTTT
CASSFSGFANTGELFF
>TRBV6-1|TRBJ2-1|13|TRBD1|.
TGTGCCAGCAGTGAGAGGGGGCTGAATGAGCAGTTCTTC
CASSERGLNEQFF
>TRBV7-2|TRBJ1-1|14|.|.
TGTGCCAGCAGCTTACCCGGGGGAAACACTGAAGCTTTCTTT
CASSLPGGNTEAFF
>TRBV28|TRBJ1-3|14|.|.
TGTGCCAGCCGAATTAGAGAGGTGGGAAACACCATATATTTT
CASRIREVGNTIYF
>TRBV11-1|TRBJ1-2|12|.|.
TGTGCCAGCAGCGATACCACTATCGGCTACACCTTC
CASSDTTIGYTF
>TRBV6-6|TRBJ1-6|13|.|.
TGTGCCAGCAGTGCGGTATATAATTCACCCCTCCACTTT
CASSAVYNSPLHF
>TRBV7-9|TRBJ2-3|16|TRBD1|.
TGTGCCAGCAGCTTCCTTTTCGGGACAGGCACAGATACGCAGTATTTT
CASSFLFGTGTDTQYF
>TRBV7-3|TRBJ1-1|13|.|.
TGTGCCAGCAGCTTACAACATAACACTGAAGCTTTCTTT
CASSLQHNTEAFF
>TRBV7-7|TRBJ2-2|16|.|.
TGTGCCAGCAGCTTAGATCGGGGATTGAACACCGGGGAGCTGTTTTTT
CASSLDRGLNTGELFF
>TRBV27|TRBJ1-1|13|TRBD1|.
TGTGCCAGCAGGGAAACAGGGGGAACTGAAGCTTTCTTT
CASRETGGTEAFF
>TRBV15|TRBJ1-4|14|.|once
TGTGCCACCAGAGGTTTAGACAGATACCAAAAACTGTTTTTT
CATRGLDRYQKLFF
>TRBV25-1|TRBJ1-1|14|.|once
TGTGCCAGCAGAAGGGGACTGACTGACACTGAAGCTTTCTTT
CASRRGLTDTEAFF
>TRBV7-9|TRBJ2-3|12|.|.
TGTGCCAGCAGCGGTGGCCCAGATACGCAGTATTTT
CASSGGPDTQYF
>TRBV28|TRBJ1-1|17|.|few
TGTGCCAGCACCGTGCGGTTGAGGGGGTCGATGAACACTGAAGCTTTCTTT
CASTVRLRGSMNTEAFF
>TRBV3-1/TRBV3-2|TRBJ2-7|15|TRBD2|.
TGTGCCAGCAGCCATTCTAGCGGGGGGGCCCGGGAGCAGTACTTC
CASSHSSGGAREQYF
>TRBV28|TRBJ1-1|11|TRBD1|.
TGTGCCAGCAGCGACAGGGGGCGAGCTTTCTTT
CASSDRGRAFF
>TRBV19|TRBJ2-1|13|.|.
TGTGCCAGTAGTATAGGGGGGGTAAATGAGCAGTTCTTC
CASSIGGVNEQFF
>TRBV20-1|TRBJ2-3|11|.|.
TGCAGTGCATCCTCCGGGGATACGCAGTATTTT
CSASSGDTQYF
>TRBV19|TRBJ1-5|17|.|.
TGTGCCAGTAGCCCGACCTGGACAGTCGGAGGCAATCAGCCCCAGCATTTT
CASSPTWTVGGNQPQHF
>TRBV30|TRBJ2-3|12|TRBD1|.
TGTGCCTGGGACAGGGCCACAGATACGCAGTATTTT
CAWDRATDTQYF
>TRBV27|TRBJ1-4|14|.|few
TGTGCCAGCAGCGGGTATGCAACTAATGAAAAACTGTTTTTT
CASSGYATNEKLFF
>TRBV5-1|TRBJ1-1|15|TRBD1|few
TGCGCCAGCAGCTCCTCTGGCAGGGGGACCACTGAAGCTTTCTTT
CASSSSGRGTTEAFF
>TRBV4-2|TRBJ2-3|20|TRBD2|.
TGTGCCAGCAGCCAAGACGGGACTAGCGGGGGGGCCGGCGGCACAGATACGCAGTATTTT
CASSQDGTSGGAGGTDTQYF
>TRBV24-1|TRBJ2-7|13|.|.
TGTGCCACCAGTGACGCGACAGAATACGAGCAGTACTTC
CATSDATEYEQYF
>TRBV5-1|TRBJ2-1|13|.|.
TGCGCCAGCAGCCCCGGGAGATACAATGAGCAGTTCTTC
CASSPGRYNEQFF
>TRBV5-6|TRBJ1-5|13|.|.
TGTGCCAGCAGCTTGAGGACAGATCAGCCCCAGCATTTT
CASSLRTDQPQHF
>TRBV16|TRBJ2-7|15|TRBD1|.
TGTGCCAGCAGCCAATGGGACAGGGGAACGCACGAGCAGTACTTC
CASSQWDRGTHEQYF
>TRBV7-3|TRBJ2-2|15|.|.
TGTGCCAGCAGCTTACCGGGGGCGAACACCGGGGAGCTGTTTTTT
CASSLPGANTGELFF
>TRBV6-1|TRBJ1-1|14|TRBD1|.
TGTGCCAGCAGTGATGACAGGGCGGACACTGAAGCTTTCTTT
CASSDDRADTEAFF
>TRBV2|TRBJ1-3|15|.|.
TGTGCCAGCAGTGTTGAGGGCTGGCCTGGAAACACCATATATTTT
CASSVEGWPGNTIYF
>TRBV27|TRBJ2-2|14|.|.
TGTGCCAGCAGTAGGGGACAGAACACCGGGGAGCTGTTTTTT
CASSRGQNTGELFF
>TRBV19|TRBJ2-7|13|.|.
TGTGCCAGTAGTAGGACAGATACCTACGAGCAGTACTTC
CASSRTDTYEQYF
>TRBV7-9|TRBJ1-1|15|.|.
TGTGCCAGCAGCTTAGCTACAGCAATGAACACTGAAGCTTTCTTT
CASSLATAMNTEAFF
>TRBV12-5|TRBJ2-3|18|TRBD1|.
TGTGCTAGTGGTTTGTCACGAGGGACAGCCCTGAGCACAGATACGCAGTATTTT
CASGLSRGTALSTDTQYF
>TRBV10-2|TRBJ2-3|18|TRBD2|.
TGCGCCAGTGCCAGGTCCGGGACTAGCGGGGGTAGCACAGATACGCAGTATTTT
CASARSGTSGGSTDTQYF
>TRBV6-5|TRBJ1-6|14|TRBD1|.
TGTGCCAGCAGTCCGGACAGGGACAATTCACCCCTCCACTTT
CASSPDRDNSPLHF
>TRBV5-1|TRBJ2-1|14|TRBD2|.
TGCGCCAGCAGCCCGGGACTATGGTACAATGAGCAGTTCTTC
CASSPGLWYNEQFF
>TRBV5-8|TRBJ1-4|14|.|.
TGTGCCAGCAGCTTGTTCCGGGGTGGGGAAAAACTGTTTTTT
CASSLFRGGEKLFF